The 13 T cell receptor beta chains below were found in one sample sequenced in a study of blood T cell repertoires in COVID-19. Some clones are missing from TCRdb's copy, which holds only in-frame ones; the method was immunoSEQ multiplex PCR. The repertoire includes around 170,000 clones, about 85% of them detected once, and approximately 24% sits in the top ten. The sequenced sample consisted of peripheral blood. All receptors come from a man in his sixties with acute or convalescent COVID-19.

The CDR3 DNA reads as TGTGCCAGCACCGGGACACTAAGCGGCGAGCAGTACTTC. This codes for CASTGTLSGEQYF. This chain uses TRBV11-3 with TRBJ2-7; maybe TRBD1 (6 bases). There are 13 residues in the CDR3. Trimming left V 7 bases short and J 6 bases short, with 16 bases between. Looked up from germline, CDR1 is SGHNT and CDR2 is YENEEA.

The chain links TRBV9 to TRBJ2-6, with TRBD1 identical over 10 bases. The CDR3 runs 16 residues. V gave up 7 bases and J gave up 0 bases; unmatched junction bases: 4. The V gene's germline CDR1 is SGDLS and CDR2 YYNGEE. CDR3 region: CASARTGGSGANVLTF. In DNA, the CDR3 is TGTGCCAGCGCGAGGACAGGGGGCTCTGGGGCCAACGTCCTGACTTTC.

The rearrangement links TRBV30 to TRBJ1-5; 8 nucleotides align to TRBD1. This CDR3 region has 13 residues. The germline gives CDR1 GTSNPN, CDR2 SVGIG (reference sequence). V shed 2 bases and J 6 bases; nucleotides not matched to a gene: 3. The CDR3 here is CAWSSGGGQPQHF. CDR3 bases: TGTGCCTGGAGTTCAGGGGGCGGTCAGCCCCAGCATTTT.

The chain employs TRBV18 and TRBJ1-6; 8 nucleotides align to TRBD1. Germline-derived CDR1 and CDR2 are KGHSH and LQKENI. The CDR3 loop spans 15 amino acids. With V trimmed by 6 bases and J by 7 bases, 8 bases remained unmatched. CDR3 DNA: TGTGCCAGCTCCATTCAAACAGGGGGGAATTCACCCCTCCACTTT. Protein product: CASSIQTGGNSPLHF.

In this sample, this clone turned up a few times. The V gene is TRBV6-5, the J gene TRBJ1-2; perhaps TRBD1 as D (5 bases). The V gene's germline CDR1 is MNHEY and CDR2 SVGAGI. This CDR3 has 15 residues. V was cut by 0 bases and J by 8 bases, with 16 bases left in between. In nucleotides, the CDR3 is TGTGCCAGCAGTTACTCATTCTCTCGGCAGGGCGGCTACACCTTC. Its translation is CASSYSFSRQGGYTF.

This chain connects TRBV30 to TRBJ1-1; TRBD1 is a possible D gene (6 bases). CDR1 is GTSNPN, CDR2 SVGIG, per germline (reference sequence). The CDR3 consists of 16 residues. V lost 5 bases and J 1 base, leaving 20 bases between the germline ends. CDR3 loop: CAWVPDPTGENTEAFF. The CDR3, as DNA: TGTGCCTGGGTCCCGGACCCGACAGGCGAGAACACTGAAGCTTTCTTT.

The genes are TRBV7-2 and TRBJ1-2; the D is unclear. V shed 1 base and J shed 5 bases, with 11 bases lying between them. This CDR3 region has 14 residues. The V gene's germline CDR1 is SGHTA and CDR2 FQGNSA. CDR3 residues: CASSLDKTSYGYTF. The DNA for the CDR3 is TGTGCCAGCAGCTTAGATAAGACTTCGTATGGCTACACCTTC.

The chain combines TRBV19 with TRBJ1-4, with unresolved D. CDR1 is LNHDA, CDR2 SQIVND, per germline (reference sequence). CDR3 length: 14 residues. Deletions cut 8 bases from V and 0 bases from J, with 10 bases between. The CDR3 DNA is TGTGCCAGTCGAGATAGTGCAACTAATGAAAAACTGTTTTTT. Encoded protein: CASRDSATNEKLFF.

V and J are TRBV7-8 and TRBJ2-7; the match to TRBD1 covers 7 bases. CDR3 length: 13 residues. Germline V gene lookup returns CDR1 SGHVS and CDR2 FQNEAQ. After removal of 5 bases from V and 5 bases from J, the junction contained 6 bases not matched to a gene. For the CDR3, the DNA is TGTGCCAGCAGCGCGGACAGGTTCCACGAGCAGTACGTC. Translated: CASSADRFHEQYV.

The CDR3 coding sequence is TGCGCCAGCAGCCCCCAGGGCGGTAACTATGGCTACACCTTC. Residues: CASSPQGGNYGYTF. The V gene is TRBV5-1, the J gene TRBJ1-2, with D tentatively TRBD1 (5 bases). The CDR3 sequence is 14 residues long. Germline lookup yields CDR1 SGHRS and CDR2 YFSETQ. V was clipped by 4 bases and J by 1 base, with 11 bases between them. The full variable domain, its missing parts supplied by reference TRBV5-1 and TRBJ1-2, is KAGVTQTPRYLIKTRGQQVTLSCSPISGHRSVSWYQQTPGQGLQFLFEYFSETQRNKGNFPGRFSGRQFSNSRSEMNVSTLELGDSALYLCASSPQGGNYGYTFGSGTRLTVV.

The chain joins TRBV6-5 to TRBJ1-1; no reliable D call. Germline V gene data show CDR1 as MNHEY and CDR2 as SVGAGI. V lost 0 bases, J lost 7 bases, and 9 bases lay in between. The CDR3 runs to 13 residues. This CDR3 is CASSYSPGNEAFF. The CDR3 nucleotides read TGTGCCAGCAGTTACTCTCCAGGAAATGAAGCTTTCTTT.

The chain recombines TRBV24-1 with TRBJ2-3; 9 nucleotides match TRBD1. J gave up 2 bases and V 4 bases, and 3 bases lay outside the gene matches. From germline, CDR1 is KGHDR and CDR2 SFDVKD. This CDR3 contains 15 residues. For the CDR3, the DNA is TGTGCCACCAGTGACTGGACAGGGGCCACAGATACGCAGTATTTT. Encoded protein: CATSDWTGATDTQYF.

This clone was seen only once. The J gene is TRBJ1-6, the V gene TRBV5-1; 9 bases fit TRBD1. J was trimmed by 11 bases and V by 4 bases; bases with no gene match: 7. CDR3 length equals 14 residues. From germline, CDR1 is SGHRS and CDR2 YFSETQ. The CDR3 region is CASSPDRGSAPLHF. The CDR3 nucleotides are TGCGCCAGCAGCCCCGACAGGGGGAGCGCACCCCTCCACTTT.